A selection of T cell receptor beta chains follows, all from one sample in a study of T cell responses to AZD1222 COVID-19 vaccine. Repertoires were generated with immunoSEQ multiplex PCR, while TCRdb's copy carries only in-frame clones and drops some. The data contain under 100,000 clones, about 86% of them singletons. Sequenced material: peripheral blood, taken on day 0 of AZD1222 vaccination. The receptors here all came from an adult in good health. CDR3s leave out the opening cysteine and the closing phenylalanine or tryptophan.

>TRBV6-2/TRBV6-3|TRBJ1-3
ASSTGLPKGNTIY
>TRBV5-4|TRBJ2-7
ASSLDPGTSGYEQY
>TRBV28|TRBJ1-5
ASSLPGGVVQPQH
>TRBV11-2|TRBJ1-4
ASSIQGFPNEKLF
>TRBV5-1|TRBJ2-3
ASNPAGGPDTQY
>TRBV9|TRBJ2-2
ASSVETMAGGGTGELF
>TRBV7-9|TRBJ2-5
ASSQQTSENQETQY
>TRBV5-1|TRBJ2-1
ASSSPGTGANEQF
>TRBV5-1|TRBJ2-1
ASSIRLAGNEQF
>TRBV11-3|TRBJ2-1
ASSDDSYNEQF
>TRBV5-1|TRBJ2-1
ASSLDIAGLSYNEQF
>TRBV20-1|TRBJ2-6
SASPDLSGANVLT
>TRBV5-5|TRBJ1-5
ASSPSQTGGSNQPQH
>TRBV18|TRBJ2-1
ASSPQGSPRIPYFSYNEQF
>TRBV27|TRBJ2-2
ASSLSFGYTGELF
>TRBV6-1|TRBJ1-6
ASSYRAYNSPLH
>TRBV19|TRBJ2-7
ASSWTGPSYEQY
>TRBV11-3|TRBJ2-5
ASSFGTGVETQY
>TRBV6-6|TRBJ2-7
ASRRDLDSLGEQY
>TRBV3-1/TRBV3-2|TRBJ1-1
ASSQDQGLNTEAF
>TRBV5-6|TRBJ1-4
ASSLRVQDPTNEKLF
>TRBV6-5|TRBJ1-1
ASRLTGGTEAF
>TRBV18|TRBJ2-2
ASSPPTGELF
>TRBV9|TRBJ1-2
ASSVATLPYGYT
>TRBV28|TRBJ2-5
ASTYWASRETQY
>TRBV7-9|TRBJ1-1
ASSLGFMNTEAF
>TRBV19|TRBJ1-5
ASSPGLGQPQH
>TRBV7-2|TRBJ2-2
ASSLTATLANTGELF
>TRBV2|TRBJ1-1
ASSEQGPMGTEAF
>TRBV4-1|TRBJ2-5
ASSHDRLAGVRETQY
>TRBV5-6|TRBJ1-2
ASSWTGQGNYGYT
>TRBV9|TRBJ1-3
ASSNPQGSSGNTIY
>TRBV5-1|TRBJ1-4
ASRAGQQYLATNEKLF
>TRBV11-2|TRBJ1-5
ASSLAPGSSQPQH
>TRBV4-1|TRBJ2-3
ASSQDRQGPRTDTQY
>TRBV19|TRBJ1-5
ATRGRGSNSNQPQH
>TRBV28|TRBJ1-6
ASSPLRAPNSPLH
>TRBV11-1|TRBJ1-4
ASSSNQLANEKLF
>TRBV28|TRBJ1-6
ASSRGQGGSPLH
>TRBV19|TRBJ1-2
ASSNGVNYGYT
>TRBV5-1|TRBJ1-1
ASSLEAGVRTEAF
>TRBV7-9|TRBJ2-3
ASSSKLAGSTDTQY
>TRBV19|TRBJ2-1
ASSIAGGTNYNEQF
>TRBV28|TRBJ1-6
ASNTANSPLH
>TRBV6-5|TRBJ2-1
ASSYGGGGEQF
>TRBV28|TRBJ1-6
ASSPWDRVRSPLH
>TRBV27|TRBJ1-2
ASSSPSAGGNGYT
>TRBV5-1|TRBJ2-1
ASSTLPGTGGPDEQF
>TRBV28|TRBJ2-1
ASSLGQGGYNEQF
>TRBV5-1|TRBJ1-2
ASSLFLGSGYGYT
>TRBV5-1|TRBJ1-1
ASSLGGGLNTEAF
>TRBV30|TRBJ2-1
AWSVRSFGNEQF
>TRBV10-3|TRBJ2-1
AIRDTAIYNEQF
>TRBV29-1|TRBJ1-4
SVEVRGTGSEKLF
>TRBV5-1|TRBJ2-5
ASSQTGTVGGETQY
>TRBV28|TRBJ2-7
ASTIGLAPSYEQY
>TRBV4-2|TRBJ1-5
ASSRIRYEPQH